The 5 T cell receptor beta chains below all came from one sample that was sequenced in a study of blood T cells in healthy people across ages. Then a second PCR, running roughly 7 to 11 cycles, was carried out with a sample-barcoded 5' primer and a J-beta primer mix. Each CDR3 protein is one row after TCRdb ran MiXCR on the 5' RACE reads. This table has around 690,000 distinct CDR3 sequences, under 65% appearing once. Sequencing input: blood. These receptors were taken from a man in his fifties or sixties in good health.

J is TRBJ1-5 and V is TRBV5-1; D is ambiguous. This CDR3 region has 13 residues. V was trimmed by 7 bases and J by 1 base, leaving 9 bases between them. Per germline, CDR1 SGHRS and CDR2 YFSETQ. The CDR3 DNA sequence: TGCGCCAGCCGGATGGGGAGCAATCAGCCCCAGCATTTT. Translating it yields CASRMGSNQPQHF.

The chain carries TRBV12-3 or TRBV12-4 and TRBJ1-2; TRBD1 matches at 9 bases. This CDR3 has 14 amino acids. V gave up 5 bases and J gave up 3 bases; unmatched junction bases: 4. This chain's CDR3 is CASSGQGTDYGYTF. CDR3 nucleotide sequence: TGTGCCAGCAGTGGACAGGGGACAGACTATGGCTACACCTTC.

The chain joins TRBV5-6 to TRBJ1-2; 8 nucleotides agree with TRBD1. The trim removed 0 bases at V and 2 bases at J, leaving 9 bases unmatched. CDR3 length: 17 residues. CDR1 and CDR2 from the germline V gene are SGHDT and YYEEEE. This CDR3 is CASSLGLTGAGNYGYTF. The CDR3, as DNA: TGTGCCAGCAGCTTGGGCCTGACAGGGGCCGGGAACTATGGCTACACCTTC.

The chain links TRBV2 to TRBJ1-6; tentative D call: TRBD1 (5 bases). Germline loops: CDR1 SNHLY, CDR2 FYNNEI. Trimming took off 3 bases at V and 6 bases at J, with 12 bases between the two ends. This CDR3 contains 15 residues. The CDR3 loop reads CASSEVGVRNSPLHF. The CDR3, as DNA: TGTGCCAGCAGTGAGGTGGGGGTACGTAATTCACCCCTCCACTTT.

A few counts support this clonotype. V usage is TRBV29-1 and J usage is TRBJ1-2; perhaps TRBD1 as D (6 bases). Trimming stripped 3 bases from V and 1 base from J, with 15 bases between. The CDR3 has 15 amino acids. Germline loops: CDR1 SQVTM, CDR2 ANQGSEA. The CDR3 DNA follows: TGCAGCGTTGACGGGGGGGGACATATTAACTATGGCTACACCTTC. Translation gives CSVDGGGHINYGYTF.